The clone carrying this TCR beta chain occurred many times. Its antigen is as yet unknown. The source of the sample is a study of T cells after yellow fever vaccination. The V end lost 1 base, the J end lost 5 bases, and 2 bases lay between the germline ends. CDR3 length equals 12 residues. Study observations and caveats: Detected again after the booster were most primary-vaccination clones, at nearly 97% CD4 and approximately 90% CD8. A secondary response was less intense yet reached its peak sooner, at day 5 versus 15.

TCR cDNA, made by 5'RACE template switching, carried an added universal primer site and UMIs. TCRdb re-called the 5' RACE reads with MiXCR, one entry per CDR3 protein. The table lists 25,000 to 35,000 distinct CDR3 sequences, about 4.6% of them singletons. The receptor was isolated from a man in his thirties or forties who received the YFV17D yellow fever vaccine. Material: CD8+ T cells sorted from PBMCs, obtained 5 days after the yellow fever booster vaccination. This sequence joins TRBV12-3 or TRBV12-4 and TRBJ2-2; no reliable D call. CDR3 nucleotide sequence: TGTGCCAGCAGTTTAGTGACCGGGGAGCTGTTTTTT. This codes for CASSLVTGELFF.